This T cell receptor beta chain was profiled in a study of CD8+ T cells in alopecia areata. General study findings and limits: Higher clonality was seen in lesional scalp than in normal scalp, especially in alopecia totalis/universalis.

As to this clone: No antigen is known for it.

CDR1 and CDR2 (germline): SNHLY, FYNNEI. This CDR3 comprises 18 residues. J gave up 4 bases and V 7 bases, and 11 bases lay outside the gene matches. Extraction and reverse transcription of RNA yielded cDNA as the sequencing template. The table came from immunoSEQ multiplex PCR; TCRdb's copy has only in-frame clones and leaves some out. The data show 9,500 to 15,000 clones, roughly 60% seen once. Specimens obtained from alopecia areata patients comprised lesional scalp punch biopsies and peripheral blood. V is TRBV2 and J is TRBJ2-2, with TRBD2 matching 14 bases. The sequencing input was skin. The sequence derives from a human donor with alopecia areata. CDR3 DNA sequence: TGTGCCAGCACTGGGACTAGCGGGAGATGGGCCATCACCGGGGAGCTGTTTTTT. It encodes CASTGTSGRWAITGELFF.